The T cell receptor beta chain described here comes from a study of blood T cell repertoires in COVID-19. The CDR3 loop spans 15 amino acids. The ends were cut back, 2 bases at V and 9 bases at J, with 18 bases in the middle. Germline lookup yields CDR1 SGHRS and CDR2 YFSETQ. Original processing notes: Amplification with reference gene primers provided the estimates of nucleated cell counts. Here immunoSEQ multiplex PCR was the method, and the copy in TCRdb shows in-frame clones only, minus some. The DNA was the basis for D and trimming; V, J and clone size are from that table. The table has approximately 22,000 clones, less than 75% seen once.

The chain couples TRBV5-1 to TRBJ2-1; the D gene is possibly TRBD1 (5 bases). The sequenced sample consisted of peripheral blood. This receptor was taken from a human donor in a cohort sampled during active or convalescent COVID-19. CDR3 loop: CASSLGQTTISEQFF. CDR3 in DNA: TGCGCCAGCAGCTTAGGACAAACCACAATAAGTGAGCAGTTCTTC.